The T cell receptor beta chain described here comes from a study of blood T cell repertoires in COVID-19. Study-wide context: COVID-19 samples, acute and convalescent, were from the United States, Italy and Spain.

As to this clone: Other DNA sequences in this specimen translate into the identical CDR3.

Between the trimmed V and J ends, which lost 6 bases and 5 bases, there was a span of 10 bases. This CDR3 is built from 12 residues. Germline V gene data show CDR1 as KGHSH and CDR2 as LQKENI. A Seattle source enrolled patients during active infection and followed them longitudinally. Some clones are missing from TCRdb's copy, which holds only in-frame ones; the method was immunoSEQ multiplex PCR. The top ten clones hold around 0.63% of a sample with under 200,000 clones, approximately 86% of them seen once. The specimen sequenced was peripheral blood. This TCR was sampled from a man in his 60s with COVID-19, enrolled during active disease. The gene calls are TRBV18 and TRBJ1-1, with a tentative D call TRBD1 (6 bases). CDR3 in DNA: TGTGCCAGCTCGTACAGGGAAACTGAAGCTTTCTTT. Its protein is CASSYRETEAFF.